This is a list of T cell receptor beta chains from one sample in a study of T cell repertoires in cytomegalovirus infection. TCRdb re-called the reads through MiXCR, storing one row per CDR3 protein. This sample carries some 220,000 distinct CDR3 sequences, under 8.5% of them seen once, and the ten largest clones take around 6.9%. The sequencing sample was made of PBMCs. Source of these receptors: a human donor in good health (CMV status not recorded). Some clones in this sample may be carry-over from other donors' samples. CDR3s include the opening cysteine and the closing phenylalanine or tryptophan. A D gene is named only where the DNA matches it firmly. Where a row states a size, it is once, few, many or the class of an expanded clone; other rows omit it.

many	TRBD1	TRBV20-1	TRBJ1-1	CSAVTGGNTEAFF	TGCAGTGCTGTGACAGGGGGCAATACTGAAGCTTTCTTT
many	TRBD2	TRBV20-1	TRBJ2-5	CSAHPGLAEETQYF	TGCAGTGCTCATCCGGGACTAGCGGAAGAGACCCAGTACTTC
many	.	TRBV10-2	TRBJ2-5	CASSDWAGSQETQYF	TGCGCCAGCAGTGACTGGGCGGGGAGCCAGGAGACCCAGTACTTC
many	TRBD1	TRBV7-2	TRBJ1-5	CASSLDRVNQPQHF	TGTGCCAGCAGCTTGGACAGGGTCAATCAGCCCCAGCATTTT
many	TRBD2	TRBV11-3	TRBJ2-2	CASSLASGGSNTGELFF	TGTGCCAGCAGCTTAGCTAGCGGGGGTTCGAACACCGGGGAGCTGTTTTTT
many	.	TRBV4-2	TRBJ2-7	CASSRLSGASSSSYEQYF	TGTGCCAGCAGCCGGCTAAGCGGAGCTAGCTCCAGCTCCTACGAGCAGTACTTC
.	TRBD2	TRBV11-2	TRBJ2-1	CASSAQRTSGGNEQFF	TGTGCCAGCAGCGCCCAGCGGACTAGCGGGGGCAATGAGCAGTTCTTC
many	TRBD1	TRBV7-3	TRBJ1-6	CASSLMGQDNSPLHF	TGTGCCAGCAGCTTAATGGGACAGGATAATTCACCCCTCCACTTT
many	.	TRBV7-8	TRBJ2-3	CASSPPFPVDTQYF	TGTGCCAGCAGCCCCCCTTTTCCCGTGGATACGCAGTATTTT
.	.	TRBV28	TRBJ2-1	CASSDRSNYNEQFF	TGTGCCAGCAGCGACAGGTCTAACTACAATGAGCAGTTCTTC
many	.	TRBV6-2/TRBV6-3	TRBJ1-2	CASSPSEGGYTF	TGTGCCAGCAGTCCCTCCGAGGGTGGCTACACCTTC
many	TRBD1	TRBV29-1	TRBJ2-7	CSVEDGQAGYEQYF	TGCAGCGTTGAGGACGGACAGGCCGGCTACGAGCAGTACTTC
many	.	TRBV6-2/TRBV6-3	TRBJ2-1	CASSYSASDYNEQFF	TGTGCCAGCAGTTACTCTGCCTCGGATTACAATGAGCAGTTCTTC
many	.	TRBV6-5	TRBJ1-2	CASRPLTLTRSYGYTF	TGTGCCAGCAGACCTTTAACCCTGACCCGAAGCTATGGCTACACCTTC
many	.	TRBV6-6	TRBJ2-1	CASTDMREQFF	TGTGCCAGCACCGATATGAGAGAGCAGTTCTTC
many	TRBD1	TRBV7-2	TRBJ1-2	CASSSTGEVWSNYGYTF	TGTGCCAGCAGCTCCACAGGGGAAGTCTGGTCTAACTATGGCTACACCTTC
many	TRBD2	TRBV20-1	TRBJ2-7	CSAREAGGGEGQYF	TGCAGTGCTAGAGAGGCGGGGGGGGGAGAAGGGCAGTACTTC
many	.	TRBV20-1	TRBJ1-6	CSARPTGIYNSPLHF	TGCAGTGCTAGACCAACAGGGATCTATAATTCACCCCTCCACTTT
many	.	TRBV7-2	TRBJ1-2	CASSLPEGGRGYTF	TGTGCCAGCAGCCTCCCAGAGGGGGGTCGGGGCTACACCTTC
many	.	TRBV7-6	TRBJ1-1	CASSLRGLGNTEAFF	TGTGCCAGCAGCTTAAGAGGGTTAGGGAACACTGAAGCTTTCTTT
many	.	TRBV6-1	TRBJ1-6	CASSELGTRYSPLHF	TGTGCCAGCAGTGAATTGGGGACCAGGTATTCACCCCTCCACTTT
many	.	TRBV7-9	TRBJ2-2	CASSFGLRPGELFF	TGTGCCAGCAGCTTCGGCCTACGTCCCGGGGAGCTGTTTTTT
many	.	TRBV6-2/TRBV6-3	TRBJ2-2	CASSSPHGGPTGELFF	TGTGCCAGCAGTTCTCCCCACGGGGGACCCACCGGGGAGCTGTTTTTT
few	.	TRBV5-6	TRBJ2-1	CASSLGRVPYNEQFF	TGTGCCAGCAGCTTGGGCAGGGTCCCCTACAATGAGCAGTTCTTC
few	TRBD1	TRBV14	TRBJ1-2	CASSQGDRAYGYTF	TGTGCCAGCAGCCAAGGGGACAGGGCCTATGGCTACACCTTC
many	.	TRBV7-9	TRBJ1-1	CASSSIGAEAFF	TGTGCCAGCAGCTCGATTGGGGCTGAAGCTTTCTTT
many	.	TRBV6-6	TRBJ1-1	CASSRDPESLNTEAFF	TGTGCCAGCAGTCGGGACCCCGAATCCTTGAACACTGAAGCTTTCTTT
few	TRBD1	TRBV28	TRBJ1-3	CASSQYRGLSGNTIYF	TGTGCCAGCAGTCAATACAGGGGGCTCTCTGGAAACACCATATATTTT
many	.	TRBV19	TRBJ1-5	CASSPIPGEGQPQHF	TGTGCCAGTAGTCCGATCCCAGGGGAGGGCCAGCCCCAGCATTTT
.	.	TRBV5-1	TRBJ2-5	CASSLGAGEETQYF	TGCGCCAGCAGCTTGGGGGCAGGGGAAGAGACCCAGTACTTC
many	.	TRBV30	TRBJ1-1	CAWSVGYSGTEAFF	TGTGCCTGGAGTGTTGGGTATAGTGGCACTGAAGCTTTCTTT
few	TRBD1	TRBV29-1	TRBJ2-5	CSVGGQGRETQYF	TGCAGCGTGGGGGGACAGGGAAGGGAGACCCAGTACTTC
.	TRBD2	TRBV2	TRBJ2-1	CASSEGLAAGEQFF	TGTGCCAGCAGTGAGGGACTAGCGGCCGGTGAGCAGTTCTTC
many	.	TRBV7-2	TRBJ2-2	CASSFRVSSTGELFF	TGTGCCAGCAGCTTTCGGGTGTCGAGCACCGGGGAGCTGTTTTTT
many	TRBD1	TRBV20-1	TRBJ1-2	CSAFPIFRDRVQITNYGYTF	TGCAGTGCCTTTCCGATCTTCCGAGACAGGGTTCAGATAACTAACTATGGCTACACCTTC
many	TRBD2	TRBV29-1	TRBJ2-2	CSVEKGLAGGPNTGELFF	TGCAGCGTTGAAAAGGGGCTAGCGGGGGGTCCGAACACCGGGGAGCTGTTTTTT
few	TRBD1	TRBV9	TRBJ2-2	CASSFLGTGWSSNTGELFF	TGTGCCAGCTCGTTCCTCGGGACAGGTTGGAGCTCAAACACCGGGGAGCTGTTTTTT
many	.	TRBV20-1	TRBJ1-1	CSARDPRGGTEAFF	TGCAGTGCTAGAGATCCTAGGGGGGGCACTGAAGCTTTCTTT
many	.	TRBV7-8	TRBJ1-1	CASSVIRGIEAFF	TGTGCCAGCAGCGTAATACGGGGGATTGAAGCTTTCTTT
many	.	TRBV29-1	TRBJ2-3	CSVEGEGHDTQYF	TGCAGCGTTGAAGGCGAGGGGCACGATACGCAGTATTTT
many	TRBD2	TRBV7-2	TRBJ2-1	CASSLPLGGASRRSYNEQFF	TGTGCCAGCAGCTTACCCCTCGGGGGGGCTAGCCGTCGCTCCTACAATGAGCAGTTCTTC
.	TRBD2	TRBV4-1	TRBJ2-1	CASSNRDYYNEQFF	TGCGCCAGCAGCAACCGGGACTATTACAATGAGCAGTTCTTC
many	TRBD2	TRBV28	TRBJ2-2	CASGGVSTGELFF	TGTGCCTCCGGGGGGGTGAGCACCGGGGAGCTGTTTTTT
many	TRBD1	TRBV7-2	TRBJ1-4	CASSLGDRSAGTGVEKLFF	TGTGCCAGCAGCTTAGGGGATAGAAGCGCGGGGACAGGGGTTGAAAAACTGTTTTTT
many	TRBD1	TRBV27	TRBJ1-5	CASSPGRTGLSNQPQHF	TGTGCCAGCAGCCCCGGTAGGACAGGGTTGAGCAATCAGCCCCAGCATTTT
many	.	TRBV6-2/TRBV6-3	TRBJ1-1	CASSYEGQNTEAFF	TGTGCCAGCAGTTACGAGGGGCAGAACACTGAAGCTTTCTTT
many	TRBD1	TRBV28	TRBJ2-7	CASSPPTGLSYEQYF	TGTGCCAGCAGTCCACCGACAGGGTTAAGCTACGAGCAGTACTTC
many	.	TRBV29-1	TRBJ2-1	CSVRALSNNEQFF	TGCAGCGTTAGGGCATTGTCTAACAATGAGCAGTTCTTC
many	.	TRBV19	TRBJ2-2	CASSILTLNTGELFF	TGTGCCAGTAGTATACTAACACTGAACACCGGGGAGCTGTTTTTT
few	.	TRBV20-1	TRBJ2-1	CSAPRQVVSYNEQFF	TGCAGTGCCCCCCGACAGGTCGTCTCCTACAATGAGCAGTTCTTC
many	.	TRBV20-1	TRBJ2-1	CSARDASARNEQFF	TGCAGTGCTAGAGATGCTAGCGCCCGTAATGAGCAGTTCTTC
.	.	TRBV29-1	TRBJ1-3	CSVEEVKKDVYSGNTIYF	TGCAGCGTTGAAGAGGTAAAGAAGGACGTCTACTCTGGAAACACCATATATTTT
.	.	TRBV20-1	TRBJ2-7	CSARDRLSGRALFSSYEQYF	TGCAGTGCTAGAGATCGTTTGTCGGGACGGGCTCTTTTCAGCTCCTACGAGCAGTACTTC
few	TRBD1	TRBV11-2	TRBJ1-1	CASSLGTGFQAFF	TGTGCCAGCAGCTTAGGGACAGGGTTTCAAGCTTTCTTT
many	.	TRBV2	TRBJ2-7	CASSGQSEEQYF	TGTGCCAGCAGTGGACAGTCTGAGGAGCAGTACTTC
many	.	TRBV14	TRBJ1-3	CATSKQGAGNTIYF	TGTGCCACCTCCAAACAGGGAGCTGGAAACACCATATATTTT